The 25 T cell receptor beta chains given below trace back to one sample, sequenced in a study of blood T cells in healthy people across ages. The second PCR ran roughly 7 to 12 cycles with a sample-barcoded 5' primer and J-beta primers. MiXCR was run by TCRdb on the 5' RACE reads, yielding one entry per CDR3 protein. The repertoire holds 1.5 million to 2 million distinct CDR3 sequences, with about 39% as singletons. The sample consisted of blood. The receptors originated from a human donor in good health.

This clonotype came up a few times. The chain employs TRBV15 and TRBJ2-4, with TRBD2 identical over 14 bases. Trimming cost V 0 bases and J 4 bases; bases outside gene matches: 2. Germline V gene sequence: CDR1 LNHNV, CDR2 YYDKDF (reference sequence). The CDR3 length is 17 residues. The CDR3: CATSREGLAGGKNIQYF. The CDR3 bases are TGTGCCACCAGCAGAGAAGGACTAGCGGGGGGTAAAAACATTCAGTACTTC.

For the CDR3, the DNA is TGTGCCAGCAGCCAAGGGTCCCTGGCGGCCCAGTTTGATAATGAGCAGTTCTTC. Amino acid sequence: CASSQGSLAAQFDNEQFF. The chain carries TRBV4-2 and TRBJ2-1; D gene uncertain. Trimming left V 1 base short and J 7 bases short, with 23 bases between. The germline CDR1 and CDR2 sequences are LGHNA and YNFKEQ. The CDR3 consists of 18 residues.

In its sample, this clonotype was seen once. Written as DNA, the CDR3 is TGCGCCAGCAGCCAAGAATCATCCAAGGGGCCGCGGGCAGATACGCAGTATTTT. Protein: CASSQESSKGPRADTQYF. The chain joins TRBV4-3 to TRBJ2-3, with D possibly being TRBD1 or TRBD2 (5 bases each). Germline V gene data show CDR1 as LGHNA and CDR2 as YSLEER. Trimming removed 0 bases at V and 4 bases at J, with 20 bases between. The CDR3 loop spans 18 amino acids.

The rearrangement links TRBV6-1 to TRBJ2-5, with 9 bases fitting TRBD1. The DNA matches TRBJ2-7 better at its end, which makes the J call doubtful. Per germline, CDR1 MNHNS and CDR2 SASEGT. This CDR3 has 16 amino acids. The CDR3 reads CASRLTATGGSYEQYF. The CDR3 DNA sequence: TGTGCCAGCCGCCTGACGGCGACAGGGGGGTCCTACGAGCAGTACTTC.

The chain carries TRBV29-1 and TRBJ1-2; maybe TRBD1 (6 bases). V lost 5 bases and J 4 bases, leaving 20 bases between the germline ends. Germline V gene data show CDR1 as SQVTM and CDR2 as ANQGSEA. This CDR3 is 15 amino acids long. CDR3 sequence reads: CSVKGGAKASYGYTF. CDR3 DNA: TGCAGCGTTAAGGGGGGGGCGAAAGCTAGCTATGGCTACACCTTC.

The CDR3 sequence: CASSSTSGGRRETQYF. CDR3 DNA: TGCGCCAGCAGCTCGACTAGCGGGGGCCGCCGAGAGACCCAGTACTTC. J is TRBJ2-5 and V is TRBV5-1, with 12 bases fitting TRBD2. This CDR3 is 16 amino acids long. The trim removed 3 bases at V and 4 bases at J, leaving 7 bases unmatched. CDR1 and CDR2 (germline): SGHRS, YFSETQ.

The rearrangement links TRBV29-1 to TRBJ1-2, with D perhaps matching TRBD1 (5 bases). Between the trimmed V and J ends, which lost 0 bases and 4 bases, there was a span of 12 bases. The CDR3 length is 14 residues. Germline V lookup: CDR1 SQVTM, CDR2 ANQGSEA. The CDR3 here is CSVEDQGRSYGYTF. In DNA, the CDR3 is TGCAGCGTTGAAGACCAGGGACGTAGCTATGGCTACACCTTC.

V usage is TRBV2 and J usage is TRBJ1-2, with a weak D call TRBD1 (5 bases). The CDR3 extends over 13 amino acids. Between the trimmed V and J ends, which lost 6 bases and 3 bases, there was a span of 11 bases. Germline values: CDR1 SNHLY, CDR2 FYNNEI. CDR3 sequence reads: CASSLTEDYGYTF. The CDR3 region has the DNA TGTGCCAGCAGCTTGACAGAAGACTATGGCTACACCTTC.

This clonotype came up a few times. The chain couples TRBV29-1 to TRBJ2-2, with D hard to call. Germline V gene data show CDR1 as SQVTM and CDR2 as ANQGSEA. The V end lost 7 bases, the J end lost 7 bases, and 7 bases lay between the germline ends. This CDR3 spans 10 amino acids. CDR3 loop: CSARIGELFF. The CDR3 region has the DNA TGCAGCGCCCGAATCGGGGAGCTGTTTTTT.

This clonotype was seen just once. The chain joins TRBV25-1 to TRBJ2-4, with D perhaps TRBD2 (7 bases). Trimming cost V 3 bases and J 13 bases, with 10 bases left between them. Germline V lookup: CDR1 MGHDK, CDR2 SYGVNS. This CDR3 is 11 amino acids long. For the CDR3, the DNA is TGTGCCAGCAGTGATAGGGGGGGGCAGTACTTC. Translation gives CASSDRGGQYF.

The chain employs TRBV7-2 and TRBJ2-3; D is ambiguous. The V end was cut by 5 bases, the J end by 6 bases, with 9 bases between. The CDR3 loop spans 12 amino acids. Germline lookup yields CDR1 SGHTA and CDR2 FQGNSA. CDR3 bases: TGTGCCAGCAGCCCGCATGAGGATACGCAGTATTTT. Translating gives CASSPHEDTQYF.

This clonotype was seen a few times. This CDR3 reads CSAGDGYQETQYF. The CDR3 region has the DNA TGCAGTGCTGGGGACGGCTACCAAGAGACCCAGTACTTC. This chain connects TRBV20-1 to TRBJ2-5; D may correspond to TRBD1 or TRBD2 (5 bases each). Trimming stripped 5 bases from V and 0 bases from J, with 10 bases between. The CDR3 is made up of 13 amino acids. The V gene's germline CDR1 is DFQATT and CDR2 SNEGSKA (reference sequence).

This chain connects TRBV7-9 to TRBJ2-1; TRBD1 is a possible D gene (5 bases). The CDR3 spans 14 residues. V lost 1 base, J lost 5 bases, and 9 bases lay in between. Germline V gene data show CDR1 as SEHNR and CDR2 as FQNEAQ (reference sequence). This CDR3 reads CASSLVDSNNEQFF. The CDR3 nucleotides are TGTGCCAGCAGCTTAGTCGACAGCAACAATGAGCAGTTCTTC.

CDR3 nucleotide sequence: TGTGCCAGCACAGGATGGACTAGCGGGGGGATATCCTACAATGAGCAGTTCTTC. It encodes CASTGWTSGGISYNEQFF. The V call is TRBV28, the J call TRBJ2-1, with 14 bases lining up with TRBD2. The V gene's germline CDR1 is MDHEN and CDR2 SYDVKM. J gave up 1 base and V 7 bases, and 9 bases lay outside the gene matches. The CDR3 runs to 18 residues.

The rearrangement links TRBV7-2 to TRBJ1-5, with TRBD1 matching over 10 bases. From germline, CDR1 is SGHTA and CDR2 FQGNSA. The CDR3 has 17 residues. With V trimmed by 5 bases and J by 0 bases, 7 bases remained unmatched. This chain's CDR3 is CASSAGTGDYSNQPQHF. The CDR3 region has the DNA TGTGCCAGCAGCGCCGGGACAGGGGATTATAGCAATCAGCCCCAGCATTTT.

J is TRBJ2-7 and V is TRBV29-1; a possible D gene is TRBD1 (6 bases). The CDR3 sequence is 14 residues long. Germline V gene lookup returns CDR1 SQVTM and CDR2 ANQGSEA. Trimming pared 4 bases from V and 3 bases from J, leaving 16 bases between. The CDR3 nucleotides are TGCAGCGTTGTAGGGCAGGGGCTTTGCTACGAGCAGTACTTC. It specifies CSVVGQGLCYEQYF.

The chain links TRBV2 to TRBJ2-2; D gene ambiguous. This CDR3 has 15 amino acids. Trimming stripped 5 bases from V and 4 bases from J, with 14 bases between. Per the germline V gene, CDR1 is SNHLY and CDR2 is FYNNEI. CDR3: CASSFTRRGTGELFF. For the CDR3, the DNA is TGTGCCAGCAGTTTCACAAGGCGTGGCACCGGGGAGCTGTTTTTT. The entire variable domain, with the rest obtained from reference TRBV2 and TRBJ2-2, is as follows: EPEVTQTPSHQVTQMGQEVILRCVPISNHLYFYWYRQILGQKVEFLVSFYNNEISEKSEIFDDQFSVERPDGSNFTLKIRSTKLEDSAMYFCASSFTRRGTGELFFGEGSRLTVL.

The V and J genes are TRBV25-1 and TRBJ1-6; the match to TRBD1 covers 9 bases. Germline trimming cut 0 bases from V and 7 bases from J; bases unmatched to any gene: 7. The germline V gene encodes CDR1 MGHDK and CDR2 SYGVNS. The CDR3 is 17 residues long. The CDR3 sequence is CASSEYFTGGENSPLHF. The CDR3 DNA reads as TGTGCCAGCAGTGAATACTTCACAGGGGGCGAAAATTCACCCCTCCACTTT. Drawing the rest from reference TRBV25-1 and TRBJ1-6, the complete variable domain is EADIYQTPRYLVIGTGKKITLECSQTMGHDKMYWYQQDPGMELHLIHYSYGVNSTEKGDLSSESTVSRIRTEHFPLTLESARPSHTSQYLCASSEYFTGGENSPLHFGNGTRLTVT.

V is TRBV6-6 and J is TRBJ2-1; 8 bases line up with TRBD2. The CDR3 loop spans 15 amino acids. V trimming: 4 bases; J trimming: 7 bases; junction bases outside the gene matches: 9. Germline CDR1 MNHNY, CDR2 SVGAGI (reference sequence). The CDR3 DNA is TGTGCCAGCAGTTTCGGGGGGGCGGGGCCGAATGAGCAGTTCTTC. Its translation: CASSFGGAGPNEQFF.

This chain uses TRBV20-1 with TRBJ2-3; no clear D. V shed 7 bases and J shed 0 bases, with 11 bases lying between them. Germline V gives CDR1 DFQATT, CDR2 SNEGSKA (reference sequence). The CDR3 runs 13 residues. This CDR3 reads CSEDHTSTDTQYF. In DNA form, the CDR3 reads TGCAGTGAAGACCATACTAGCACAGATACGCAGTATTTT.

This clonotype turned up a few times. Here the CDR3 DNA reads TGTGCCAGCAGCCCGGGACTAGCGCACGATGAGCAGTTCTTC. Translated, it gives CASSPGLAHDEQFF. The rearrangement links TRBV7-6 to TRBJ2-1; 10 bases are shared with TRBD2. This CDR3 is 14 amino acids long. Germline assignment: CDR1 SGHVS and CDR2 FNYEAQ. Losses at the gene ends were 5 bases for V and 8 bases for J; bases not matched to a gene: 6.

In this sample, this clonotype turned up a few times. The J gene is TRBJ1-1, the V gene TRBV7-9, with no clear D. Trimming stripped 3 bases from V and 7 bases from J, with 9 bases between. Germline V gene sequence: CDR1 SEHNR, CDR2 FQNEAQ (reference sequence). The CDR3 contains 12 residues. The CDR3 DNA reads TGTGCCAGCAGCTTCCCCGACCGTGAAGCTTTCTTT. Translating gives CASSFPDREAFF.

This clonotype was observed a single time. V usage is TRBV20-1 and J usage is TRBJ2-4; 15 bases map to TRBD2. The end of the DNA aligns better with TRBJ2-5, so the J call may be wrong. The CDR3 is 17 residues long. CDR1 and CDR2 from the germline V gene are DFQATT and SNEGSKA (reference sequence). The CDR3 here is CSAFGLAGGQVEETQYF. For the CDR3, the DNA is TGCAGTGCCTTCGGACTAGCGGGGGGGCAGGTGGAAGAGACCCAGTACTTC.

This clonotype was seen many times. The CDR3 DNA reads TGCAGTGCGGCCTCCTTAGTGGGGTTGACGGGGAACATTCAGTACTTC. It is translated as CSAASLVGLTGNIQYF. The rearrangement uses TRBV20-1 and TRBJ2-4; maybe TRBD2 (5 bases). The CDR3 runs 16 residues. Trimming removed 6 bases at V and 7 bases at J, with 25 bases between. Germline V lookup: CDR1 DFQATT, CDR2 SNEGSKA (reference sequence).

CDR3 bases: TGTGCCAGCAGCTATGACTGGGACAATCAGCCCCAGCATTTT. Residues: CASSYDWDNQPQHF. The chain links TRBV5-5 to TRBJ1-5; D call uncertain. The V gene's germline CDR1 is SGHKS and CDR2 YYEKEE (reference sequence). This CDR3 comprises 14 residues. V lost 3 bases and J 3 bases, leaving 10 bases between the germline ends.